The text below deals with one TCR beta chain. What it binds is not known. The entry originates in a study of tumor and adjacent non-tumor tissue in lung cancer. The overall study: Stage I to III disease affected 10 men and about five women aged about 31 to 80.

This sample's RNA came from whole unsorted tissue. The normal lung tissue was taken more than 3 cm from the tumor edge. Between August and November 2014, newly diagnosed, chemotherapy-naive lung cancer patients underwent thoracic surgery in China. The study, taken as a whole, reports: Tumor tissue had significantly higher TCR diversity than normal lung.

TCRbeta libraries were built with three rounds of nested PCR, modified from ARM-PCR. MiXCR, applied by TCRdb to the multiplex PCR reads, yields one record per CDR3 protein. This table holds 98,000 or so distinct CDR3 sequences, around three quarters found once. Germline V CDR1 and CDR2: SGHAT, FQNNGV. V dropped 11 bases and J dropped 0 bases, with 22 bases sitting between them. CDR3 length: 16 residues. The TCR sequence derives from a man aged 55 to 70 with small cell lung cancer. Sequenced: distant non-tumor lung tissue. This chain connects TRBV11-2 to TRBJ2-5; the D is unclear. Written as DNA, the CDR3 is TGTGCCTCCAGTTTAAGACCAGTGGAGTACCAAGAGACCCAGTACTTC. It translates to CASSLRPVEYQETQYF.